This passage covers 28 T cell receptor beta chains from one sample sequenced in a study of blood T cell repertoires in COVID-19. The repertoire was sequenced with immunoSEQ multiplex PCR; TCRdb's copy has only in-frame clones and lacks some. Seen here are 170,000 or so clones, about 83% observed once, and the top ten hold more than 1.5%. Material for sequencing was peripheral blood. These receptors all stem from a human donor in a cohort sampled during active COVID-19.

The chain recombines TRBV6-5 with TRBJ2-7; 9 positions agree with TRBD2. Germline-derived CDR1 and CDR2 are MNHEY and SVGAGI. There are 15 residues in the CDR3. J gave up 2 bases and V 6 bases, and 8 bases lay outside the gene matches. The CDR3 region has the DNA TGTGCCAGCAGCCCATATAGCGGGAGCGCCTACGAGCAGTACTTC. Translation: CASSPYSGSAYEQYF.

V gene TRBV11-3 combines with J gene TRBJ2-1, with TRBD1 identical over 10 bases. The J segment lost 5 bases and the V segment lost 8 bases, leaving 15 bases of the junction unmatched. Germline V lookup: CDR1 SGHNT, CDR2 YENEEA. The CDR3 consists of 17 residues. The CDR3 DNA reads TGTGCCAGCCGCGCGGGTCTGGGGACAGGGGAGGACAATGAGCAGTTCTTC. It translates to CASRAGLGTGEDNEQFF. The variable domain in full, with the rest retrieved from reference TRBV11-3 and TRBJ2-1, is EAGVVQSPRYKIIEKKQPVAFWCNPISGHNTLYWYLQNLGQGPELLIRYENEEAVDDSQLPKDRFSAERLKGVDSTLKIQPAELGDSAVYLCASRAGLGTGEDNEQFFGPGTRLTVL.

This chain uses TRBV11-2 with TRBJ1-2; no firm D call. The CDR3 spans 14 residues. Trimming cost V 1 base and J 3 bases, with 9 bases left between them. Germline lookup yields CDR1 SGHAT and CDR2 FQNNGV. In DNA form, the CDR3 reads TGTGCCAGCAGCTTAGGTGAGGGCTACTATGGCTACACCTTC. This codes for CASSLGEGYYGYTF.

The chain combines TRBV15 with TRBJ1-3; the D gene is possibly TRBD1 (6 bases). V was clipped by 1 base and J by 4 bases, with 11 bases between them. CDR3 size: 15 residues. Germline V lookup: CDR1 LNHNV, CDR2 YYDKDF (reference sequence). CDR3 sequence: CATSRVQGPGNTIYF. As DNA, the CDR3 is TGTGCCACCAGCAGAGTACAGGGACCGGGAAACACCATATATTTT.

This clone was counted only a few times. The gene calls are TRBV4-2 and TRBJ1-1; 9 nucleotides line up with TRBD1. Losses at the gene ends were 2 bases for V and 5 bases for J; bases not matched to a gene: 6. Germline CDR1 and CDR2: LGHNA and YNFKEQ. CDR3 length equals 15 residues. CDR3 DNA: TGTGCCAGCAGCCAATCGGGACAGGGAATGACTGAAGCTTTCTTT. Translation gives CASSQSGQGMTEAFF.

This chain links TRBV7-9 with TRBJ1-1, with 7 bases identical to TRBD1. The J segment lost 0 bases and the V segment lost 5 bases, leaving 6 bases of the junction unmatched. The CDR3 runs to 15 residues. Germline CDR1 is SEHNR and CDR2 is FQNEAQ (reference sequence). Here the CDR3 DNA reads TGTGCCAGCAGCCCCCAGGGGGGCATGAACACTGAAGCTTTCTTT. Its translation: CASSPQGGMNTEAFF. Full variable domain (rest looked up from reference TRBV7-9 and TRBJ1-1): DTGVSQNPRHKITKRGQNVTFRCDPISEHNRLYWYRQTLGQGPEFLTYFQNEAQLEKSRLLSDRFSAERPKGSFSTLEIQRTEQGDSAMYLCASSPQGGMNTEAFFGQGTRLTVV.

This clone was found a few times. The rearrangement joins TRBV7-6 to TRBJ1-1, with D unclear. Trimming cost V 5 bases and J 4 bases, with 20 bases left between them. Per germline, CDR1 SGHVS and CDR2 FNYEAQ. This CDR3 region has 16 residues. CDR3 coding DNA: TGTGCCAGCAGCCCCGGGCGGGCGAGGATGGCCACTGAAGCTTTCTTT. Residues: CASSPGRARMATEAFF.

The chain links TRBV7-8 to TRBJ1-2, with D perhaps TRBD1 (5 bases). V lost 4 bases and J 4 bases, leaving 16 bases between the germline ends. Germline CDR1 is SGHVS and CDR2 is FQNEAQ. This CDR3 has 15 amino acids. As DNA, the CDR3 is TGTGCCAGCAGCTCTACTGTAGGCCAGGGCTATGGCTACACCTTC. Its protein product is CASSSTVGQGYGYTF.

CDR3 DNA sequence: TGTGCCAGCAGCTCTACCCTTGGGGGACACACAGATACGCAGTATTTT. Translated, it gives CASSSTLGGHTDTQYF. V gene TRBV7-9 combines with J gene TRBJ2-3, with a tentative D call TRBD1 (6 bases). The germline CDR1 and CDR2 sequences are SEHNR and FQNEAQ (reference sequence). Trimming pared 4 bases from V and 2 bases from J, leaving 16 bases between. The CDR3 sequence is 16 residues long.

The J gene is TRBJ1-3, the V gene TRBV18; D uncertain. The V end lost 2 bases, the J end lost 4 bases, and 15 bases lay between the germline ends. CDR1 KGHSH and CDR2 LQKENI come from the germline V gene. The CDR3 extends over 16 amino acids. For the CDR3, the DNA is TGTGCCAGCTCACCAATACTAGACCGACTCGGAAACACCATATATTTT. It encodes CASSPILDRLGNTIYF.

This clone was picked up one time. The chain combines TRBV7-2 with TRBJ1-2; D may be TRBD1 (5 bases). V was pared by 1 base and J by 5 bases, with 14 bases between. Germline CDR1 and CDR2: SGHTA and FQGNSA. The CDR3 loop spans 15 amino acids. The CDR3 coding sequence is TGTGCCAGCAGCTTAGACAGGAGCAGGGCTTATGGCTACACCTTC. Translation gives CASSLDRSRAYGYTF.

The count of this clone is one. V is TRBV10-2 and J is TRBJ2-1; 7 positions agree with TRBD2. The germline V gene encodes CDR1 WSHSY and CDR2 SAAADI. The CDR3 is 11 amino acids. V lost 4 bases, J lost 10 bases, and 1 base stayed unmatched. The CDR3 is CASSVSGEQFF. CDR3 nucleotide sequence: TGCGCCAGCAGTGTTAGCGGGGAGCAGTTCTTC.

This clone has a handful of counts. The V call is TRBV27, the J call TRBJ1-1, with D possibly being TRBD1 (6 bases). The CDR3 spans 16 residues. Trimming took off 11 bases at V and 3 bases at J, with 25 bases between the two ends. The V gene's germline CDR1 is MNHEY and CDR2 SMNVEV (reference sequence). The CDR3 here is CAPSGGLQGADTEAFF. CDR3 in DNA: TGTGCCCCCAGCGGGGGCCTCCAGGGAGCGGACACTGAAGCTTTCTTT.

CDR3 sequence (DNA): TGTGCCAGCAGTTCTGGACAGGGTCTTTTGAGGGGAGAGACCCAGTACTTC. Its protein product is CASSSGQGLLRGETQYF. V gene TRBV28 combines with J gene TRBJ2-5; 8 nucleotides agree with TRBD1. V shed 4 bases, J shed 4 bases, and the junction held 14 bases outside the gene matches. Germline CDR1 reads MDHEN; CDR2 reads SYDVKM. The CDR3 has 17 residues.

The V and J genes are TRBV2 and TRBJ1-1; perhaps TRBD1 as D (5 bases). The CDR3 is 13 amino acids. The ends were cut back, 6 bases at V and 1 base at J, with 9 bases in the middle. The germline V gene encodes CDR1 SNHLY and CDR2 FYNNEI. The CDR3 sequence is CASSADRNTEAFF. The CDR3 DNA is TGTGCCAGCAGCGCCGACAGGAACACTGAAGCTTTCTTT. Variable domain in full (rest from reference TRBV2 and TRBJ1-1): EPEVTQTPSHQVTQMGQEVILRCVPISNHLYFYWYRQILGQKVEFLVSFYNNEISEKSEIFDDQFSVERPDGSNFTLKIRSTKLEDSAMYFCASSADRNTEAFFGQGTRLTVV.

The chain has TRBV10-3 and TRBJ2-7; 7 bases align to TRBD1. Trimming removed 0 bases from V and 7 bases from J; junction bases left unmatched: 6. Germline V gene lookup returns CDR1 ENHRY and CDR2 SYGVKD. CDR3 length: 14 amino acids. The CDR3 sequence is CAISESHRGREQYF. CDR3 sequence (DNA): TGTGCCATCAGTGAGTCCCACAGGGGAAGGGAGCAGTACTTC.

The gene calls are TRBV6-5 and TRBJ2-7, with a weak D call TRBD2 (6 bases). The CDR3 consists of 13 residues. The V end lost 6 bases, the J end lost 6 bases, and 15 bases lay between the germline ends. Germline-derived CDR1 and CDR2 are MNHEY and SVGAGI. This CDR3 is CASSRDFGREQYF. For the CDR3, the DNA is TGTGCCAGCAGCCGGGACTTTGGGCGCGAGCAGTACTTC.

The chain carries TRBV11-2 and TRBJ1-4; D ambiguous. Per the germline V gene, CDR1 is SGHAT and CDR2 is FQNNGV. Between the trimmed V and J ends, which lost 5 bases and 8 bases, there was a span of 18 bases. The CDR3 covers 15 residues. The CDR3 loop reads CASSPDAPGGEKLFF. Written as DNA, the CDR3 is TGTGCCAGCAGCCCCGACGCTCCCGGAGGAGAAAAACTGTTTTTT.

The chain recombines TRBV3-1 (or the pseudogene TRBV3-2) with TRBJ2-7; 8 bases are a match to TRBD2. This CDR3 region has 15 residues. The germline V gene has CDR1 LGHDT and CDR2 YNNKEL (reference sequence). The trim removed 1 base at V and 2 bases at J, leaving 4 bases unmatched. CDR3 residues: CASSQAAGGPYEQYF. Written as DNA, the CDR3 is TGTGCCAGCAGCCAAGCGGCGGGGGGTCCCTACGAGCAGTACTTC.

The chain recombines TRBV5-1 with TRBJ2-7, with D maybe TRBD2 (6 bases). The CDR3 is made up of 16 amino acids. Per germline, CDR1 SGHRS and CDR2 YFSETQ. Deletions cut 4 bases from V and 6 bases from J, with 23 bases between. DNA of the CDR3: TGCGCCAGCAGCCTTAATGGGGAGGCCGGAGCGCCCGAGCAGTACTTC. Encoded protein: CASSLNGEAGAPEQYF.

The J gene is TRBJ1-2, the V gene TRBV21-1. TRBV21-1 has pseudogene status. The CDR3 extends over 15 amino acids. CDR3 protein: CASSKGPRGLYGYTF. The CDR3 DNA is TGTGCCAGCAGCAAAGGACCGCGCGGCCTTTATGGCTACACCTTC.

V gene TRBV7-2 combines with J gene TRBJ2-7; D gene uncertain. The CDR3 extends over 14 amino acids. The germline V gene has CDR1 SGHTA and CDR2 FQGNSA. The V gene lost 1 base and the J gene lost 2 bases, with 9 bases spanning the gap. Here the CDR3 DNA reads TGTGCCAGCAGCTTAGGTGTCAGAACCTACGAGCAGTACTTC. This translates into CASSLGVRTYEQYF.

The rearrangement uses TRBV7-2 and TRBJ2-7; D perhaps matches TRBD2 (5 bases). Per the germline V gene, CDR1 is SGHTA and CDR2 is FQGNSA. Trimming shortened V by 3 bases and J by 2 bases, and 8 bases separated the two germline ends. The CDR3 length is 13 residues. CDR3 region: CASSFGVPYEQYF. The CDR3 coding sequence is TGTGCCAGCAGCTTCGGGGTCCCCTACGAGCAGTACTTC.

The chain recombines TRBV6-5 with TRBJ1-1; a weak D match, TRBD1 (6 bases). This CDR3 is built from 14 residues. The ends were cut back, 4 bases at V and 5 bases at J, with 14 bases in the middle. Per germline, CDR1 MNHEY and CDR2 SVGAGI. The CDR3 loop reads CASSSPGQGTEAFF. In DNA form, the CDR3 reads TGTGCCAGCAGTTCCCCGGGGCAGGGGACTGAAGCTTTCTTT.

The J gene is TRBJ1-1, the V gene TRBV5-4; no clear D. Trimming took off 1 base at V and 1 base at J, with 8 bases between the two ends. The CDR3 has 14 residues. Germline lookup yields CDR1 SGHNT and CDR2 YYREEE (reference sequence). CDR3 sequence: CASSLSVTNTEAFF. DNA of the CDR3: TGTGCCAGCAGCTTGTCAGTCACGAACACTGAAGCTTTCTTT.

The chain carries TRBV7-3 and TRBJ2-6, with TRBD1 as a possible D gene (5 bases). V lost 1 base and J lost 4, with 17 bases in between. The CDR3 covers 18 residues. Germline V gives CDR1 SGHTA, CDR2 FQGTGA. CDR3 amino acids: CASSLMQGAPLGANVLTF. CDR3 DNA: TGTGCCAGCAGCTTAATGCAGGGTGCTCCTCTCGGGGCCAACGTCCTGACTTTC.

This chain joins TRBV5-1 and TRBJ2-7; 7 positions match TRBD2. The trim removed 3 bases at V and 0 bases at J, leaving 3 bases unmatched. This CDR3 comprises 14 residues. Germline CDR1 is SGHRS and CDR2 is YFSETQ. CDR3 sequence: CASSSGGSSYEQYF. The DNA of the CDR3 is TGCGCCAGCAGCTCGGGGGGTAGCTCCTACGAGCAGTACTTC. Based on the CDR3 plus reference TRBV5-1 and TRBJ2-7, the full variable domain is KAGVTQTPRYLIKTRGQQVTLSCSPISGHRSVSWYQQTPGQGLQFLFEYFSETQRNKGNFPGRFSGRQFSNSRSEMNVSTLELGDSALYLCASSSGGSSYEQYFGPGTRLTVT.

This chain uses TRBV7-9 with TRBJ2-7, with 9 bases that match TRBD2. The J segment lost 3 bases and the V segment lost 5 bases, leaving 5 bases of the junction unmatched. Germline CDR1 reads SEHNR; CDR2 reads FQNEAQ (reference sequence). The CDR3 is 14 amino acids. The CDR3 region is CASSRLADSYEQYF. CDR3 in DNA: TGTGCCAGCAGCCGACTAGCGGATAGCTACGAGCAGTACTTC.